Listed here are 14 T cell receptor beta chains from one sample, sequenced in a study of T-cell memory formation after mild COVID-19. Each CDR3 protein is one row after TCRdb ran MiXCR on the 5' RACE reads. The sample has fewer than 250,000 distinct CDR3 sequences, over 9.5% seen once. The sequencing sample was made of PBMCs or a T cell subset sorted from them (not recorded which). The receptors derive from a man aged 18 to 29 who had mild COVID-19 (a few samples of this study predate the infection). Cell type and time point are not known.

This clonotype has ten or more counts. This sequence joins TRBV12-3 or TRBV12-4 and TRBJ2-3, with 10 bases lining up with TRBD1. The CDR3 spans 15 residues. The V and J ends lost 6 bases and 2 bases, in that order; junction bases with no gene match: 5. CDR3 loop: CASSTGQGDTDTQYF. CDR3 sequence (DNA): TGTGCCAGCAGCACCGGACAGGGGGACACAGATACGCAGTATTTT.

V is TRBV7-2 and J is TRBJ1-4, with 10 bases fitting TRBD1. Germline values: CDR1 SGHTA, CDR2 FQGNSA. The CDR3 is 15 amino acids. With V trimmed by 5 bases and J by 5 bases, 5 bases remained unmatched. For the CDR3, the DNA is TGTGCCAGCAGCCTGGGACAGGGGACAAATGAAAAACTGTTTTTT. Protein: CASSLGQGTNEKLFF. Filled out from reference TRBV7-2 and TRBJ1-4, the complete variable domain reads GAGVSQSPSNKVTEKGKDVELRCDPISGHTALYWYRQSLGQGLEFLIYFQGNSAPDKSGLPSDRFSAERTGGSVSTLTIQRTQQEDSAVYLCASSLGQGTNEKLFFGSGTQLSVL.

This clonotype was found a few times. This sequence joins TRBV7-2 and TRBJ2-5; the match to TRBD2 covers 7 bases. CDR1 and CDR2 from the germline V gene are SGHTA and FQGNSA. CDR3 length equals 14 residues. V trimming: 6 bases; J trimming: 4 bases; junction bases outside the gene matches: 8. In nucleotides, the CDR3 is TGTGCCAGCAGTTTCGGACTAGTTGGAGAGACCCAGTACTTC. It codes for CASSFGLVGETQYF.

This clonotype came up a few times. The chain uses TRBV7-9 and TRBJ1-2; D is perhaps TRBD1 (6 bases). Deletions cut 5 bases from V and 8 bases from J, with 12 bases between. Germline V gene lookup returns CDR1 SEHNR and CDR2 FQNEAQ (reference sequence). CDR3 length equals 12 residues. CDR3 sequence (DNA): TGTGCCAGCAGCCAGGACAGTCGGGGCTACACCTTC. Translated: CASSQDSRGYTF.

The V gene is TRBV4-2, the J gene TRBJ2-1; 13 nucleotides agree with TRBD2. This CDR3 comprises 17 residues. V lost 4 bases, J lost 6 bases, and 9 bases stayed unmatched. Looked up from germline, CDR1 is LGHNA and CDR2 is YNFKEQ. CDR3 nucleotide sequence: TGTGCCAGCAGCCTGAGACTAGCGGGGGGCCATTTCAATGAGCAGTTCTTC. Translated, it gives CASSLRLAGGHFNEQFF.

The sample holds a few counts of this clonotype. The chain carries TRBV4-1 and TRBJ2-5; D could derive from TRBD1 or TRBD2 (5 bases each). The CDR3 has 15 amino acids. V shed 0 bases and J shed 10 bases, with 18 bases lying between them. From germline, CDR1 is MGHRA and CDR2 YSYEKL. Here the CDR3 reads CASSQDGSGLRGQYF. CDR3 DNA sequence: TGCGCCAGCAGCCAAGATGGGAGCGGCTTAAGGGGCCAGTACTTC.

V gene TRBV5-1 combines with J gene TRBJ2-3, with 7 bases that match TRBD2. Germline lookup yields CDR1 SGHRS and CDR2 YFSETQ. This CDR3 spans 16 amino acids. V was clipped by 0 bases and J by 0 bases; unmatched bases: 4. In nucleotides, the CDR3 is TGCGCCAGCAGCTTGGCCGCTAGCGGCAGCACAGATACGCAGTATTTT. Translated, it gives CASSLAASGSTDTQYF.

This chain links TRBV18 with TRBJ2-7; possible D gene TRBD2, 7 bases. The germline gives CDR1 KGHSH, CDR2 LQKENI. V was pared by 3 bases and J by 5 bases, with 26 bases between. The CDR3 spans 18 residues. CDR3 nucleotide sequence: TGTGCCAGCTCACCTGAGGGACTACAGGGTATGAAAATGCACGAGCAGTACTTC. It is translated as CASSPEGLQGMKMHEQYF. Drawing the rest from reference TRBV18 and TRBJ2-7, the complete variable domain is NAGVMQNPRHLVRRRGQEARLRCSPMKGHSHVYWYRQLPEEGLKFMVYLQKENIIDESGMPKERFSAEFPKEGPSILRIQQVVRGDSAAYFCASSPEGLQGMKMHEQYFGPGTRLTVT.

This clonotype was detected ten times or more. The gene calls are TRBV5-1 and TRBJ2-7; possibly TRBD1 or TRBD2 for D (5 bases each). The CDR3 length is 14 residues. Germline CDR1 reads SGHRS; CDR2 reads YFSETQ. The V end was cut by 4 bases, the J end by 8 bases, with 19 bases between. CDR3: CASSALGDPGKQYV. CDR3 in DNA: TGCGCCAGCAGCGCTCTGGGGGACCCCGGGAAGCAGTACGTC.

The chain links TRBV7-2 to TRBJ2-3, with 11 nucleotides matching TRBD2. Germline CDR1 SGHTA, CDR2 FQGNSA. The junction had 6 bases not matched to a gene; V was cut back by 6 bases and J by 4 bases. This CDR3 is built from 15 residues. The CDR3 DNA is TGTGCCAGCAGACTAGCGGGGGTAGTATCAGATACGCAGTATTTT. Translation gives CASRLAGVVSDTQYF. Together with reference TRBV7-2 and TRBJ2-3, the CDR3 gives the full variable domain: GAGVSQSPSNKVTEKGKDVELRCDPISGHTALYWYRQSLGQGLEFLIYFQGNSAPDKSGLPSDRFSAERTGGSVSTLTIQRTQQEDSAVYLCASRLAGVVSDTQYFGPGTRLTVL.

This clonotype turned up a few times. The V and J genes are TRBV11-2 and TRBJ1-4; 7 bases map to TRBD1. Per the germline V gene, CDR1 is SGHAT and CDR2 is FQNNGV. Trimming took 3 bases from V and 0 from J; bases not matched to a gene: 10. This CDR3 contains 18 residues. CDR3 DNA sequence: TGTGCCAGCAGCTTTCCGACGGGACAGCGGGCAACTAATGAAAAACTGTTTTTT. Its translation: CASSFPTGQRATNEKLFF.

In its sample, this clonotype was seen a few times. The gene calls are TRBV4-3 and TRBJ2-3, with a tentative D call TRBD2 (5 bases). V was cut by 3 bases and J by 5 bases, with 18 bases left in between. Germline CDR1 is LGHNA and CDR2 is YSLEER. The CDR3 contains 16 residues. CDR3 amino acids: CASSHTTADLGDTQYF. For the CDR3, the DNA is TGCGCCAGCAGCCATACCACCGCGGACTTGGGAGATACGCAGTATTTT.

The chain combines TRBV20-1 with TRBJ1-1; possibly TRBD1 for D (5 bases). Trimming cost V 0 bases and J 3 bases, with 14 bases left between them. The CDR3 consists of 15 residues. The germline CDR1 and CDR2 sequences are DFQATT and SNEGSKA (reference sequence). The CDR3 sequence is CSARDRSQGDTEAFF. In nucleotides, the CDR3 is TGCAGTGCTAGAGATAGGAGTCAGGGCGACACTGAAGCTTTCTTT.

The CDR3 coding sequence is TGTGCCAGCAGCCCAGGGGGCACAGGGTATGGCTACACCTTC. Amino acids: CASSPGGTGYGYTF. This sequence joins TRBV7-9 and TRBJ1-2; 8 bases fit TRBD1. Germline assignment: CDR1 SEHNR and CDR2 FQNEAQ (reference sequence). This CDR3 comprises 14 residues. Germline trimming cut 5 bases from V and 5 bases from J; bases unmatched to any gene: 7.